In its sample, the clone carrying this TCR beta chain was seen once. Trimming removed 0 bases at V and 0 bases at J, with 18 bases between. The CDR3 covers 19 residues. The record originates from a study of blood T cell repertoires in COVID-19. Background on the study: Sites in the United States, Italy and Spain provided acute and convalescent COVID-19 samples.

Produced via immunoSEQ multiplex PCR; TCRdb's table is partial and in-frame only. The sample has around 150,000 clones, around 80% seen once. The J gene is TRBJ1-3, the V gene TRBV23-1; D possibly corresponds to TRBD1 (5 bases). TRBV23-1 is placed among ORFs of uncertain function. The sample consisted of peripheral blood. The receptor was isolated from a woman aged 50 to 65 with acute or convalescent COVID-19. The CDR3 coding sequence is TGCGCCAGCAGTCAATCCCCGGGACTCCCAATTAACTCTGGAAACACCATATATTTT. As protein: CASSQSPGLPINSGNTIYF.